The source of this T cell receptor (beta chain) is a study of T cells in Graves' hyperthyroidism and ophthalmopathy. Study summary: Peripheral blood was obtained at initial diagnosis, preceding any treatment. Notes on the study in general: A median about 6.5 months before onset, the model predicted ophthalmopathy.

The CDR3 spans 14 residues. Between the trimmed V and J ends, which lost 3 bases and 7 bases, there was a span of 12 bases. The germline V gene has CDR1 KGHDR and CDR2 SFDVKD. This clonotype appeared many times. Its target is unknown. Amplified TCR beta CDR3 regions derived from RNA transcripts. The primer set for the first-round RT-PCR of the TCR CDR3 was HTBI. TCRdb analysed the multiplex PCR reads with MiXCR anew, one entry per CDR3 protein. The sample comprises around 610,000 distinct CDR3 sequences, approximately 15% of which are singletons, and roughly 4.3% rests with the top ten. Disease lasting under 3 months, a NOSPECS grade of at least 4, and a Clinical Activity Score of at least 3 were features of the ophthalmopathy patients. Uncontrolled infection, other autoimmune disease, pregnancy or lactation disqualified patients from enrolment.

This receptor was obtained from a woman between 40 and 50 years old with Graves' ophthalmopathy. The sample consisted of blood. The chain combines TRBV24-1 with TRBJ1-5; no clear D gene. In nucleotides, the CDR3 is TGTGCCACCAGTGATATCCGATCAGACCAGCCCCAGCATTTT. Translation: CATSDIRSDQPQHF.